This TCR beta chain was retrieved from a study of T cells in Graves' hyperthyroidism and ophthalmopathy. On the study more broadly: Peripheral blood samples were taken at initial diagnosis, prior to any treatment.

V was pared by 4 bases and J by 9 bases, with 20 bases between. Germline V gene lookup returns CDR1 SGDLS and CDR2 YYNGEE. The CDR3 extends over 14 amino acids. Study findings and constraints: Most expanded thyroid clonotypes above 0.001 recurred in blood.

In regard to this clonotype: Its antigen is currently unknown.

Researchers amplified the TCR beta CDR3 regions from RNA transcripts. An initial round of RT-PCR targeting the TCR CDR3 relied on the HTBI primer set. TCRdb independently ran MiXCR on the multiplex PCR reads; one entry per CDR3 protein. Of 530,000 or so distinct CDR3 sequences in the sample, roughly 24% were seen once. Ophthalmopathy cases scored 3 or more on the Clinical Activity Score and 4 or more on NOSPECS grade, with duration below 3 months. Diagnosis relied on clinical symptoms, serum thyroxine and TRAb, thyroid ultrasound and orbital computed tomography. The specimen sequenced was blood. This chain uses TRBV9 with TRBJ2-7; tentatively, D is TRBD1 or TRBD2 (5 bases each). This TCR came from a woman aged 25 to 39 with Graves' ophthalmopathy. The CDR3 spells CASSPASNAGRQYF. In DNA form, the CDR3 reads TGTGCCAGCAGCCCCGCCTCAAATGCAGGGAGGCAGTACTTC.